Sequencing of this T cell receptor (beta chain) was carried out in a study of HIV-infected patients and healthy controls. Trimming took off 6 bases at V and 2 bases at J, with 11 bases between the two ends. Germline V gene lookup returns CDR1 SNHLY and CDR2 FYNNEI. The CDR3 runs 13 residues. The table lists this clonotype with a few counts. Antigen specificity is unknown. Alpha and beta constant-region primers primed reverse transcription of 400 to 500 ng RNA. Alpha and beta chain libraries were made separately by chain-specific third strand synthesis with multiplexing indices. TCRdb recomputed calls from the 5' RACE reads with MiXCR, one row per CDR3 protein. Found here are 19,000 or so distinct CDR3 sequences, 10% to 15% of them singletons; the top ten hold roughly 11%. No cell fractionation was done, so the repertoire covers all unsorted peripheral blood T cells. Notes on the study in general: The authors saw processing only sixteen HIV-infected individuals as a major limitation on generality. Study cohorts differed slightly in age and sex, but this did not explain diversity differences.

This rearrangement joins TRBV2 to TRBJ2-7; either TRBD1 or TRBD2 may fit D (5 bases each). Sample: blood. The receptor was isolated from an adult in good health. The CDR3 loop reads CASSGAGAYEQYF. For the CDR3, the DNA is TGTGCCAGCAGCGGGGCCGGGGCCTACGAGCAGTACTTC.